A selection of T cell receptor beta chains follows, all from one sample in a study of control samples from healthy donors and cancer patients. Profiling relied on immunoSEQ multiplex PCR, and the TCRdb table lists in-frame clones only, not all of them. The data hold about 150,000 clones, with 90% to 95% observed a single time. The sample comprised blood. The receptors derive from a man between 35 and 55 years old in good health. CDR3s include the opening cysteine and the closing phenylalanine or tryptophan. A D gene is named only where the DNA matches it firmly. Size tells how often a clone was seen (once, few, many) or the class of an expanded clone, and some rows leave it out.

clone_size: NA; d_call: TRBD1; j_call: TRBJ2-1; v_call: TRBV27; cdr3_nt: TGTGCCAGCAGTTACCAGGGGGTAGGAAATGAGCAGTTCTTC; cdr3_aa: CASSYQGVGNEQFF
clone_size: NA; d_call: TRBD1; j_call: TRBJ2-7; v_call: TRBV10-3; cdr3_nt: TGTGCCATCGCTCAGGGGGCTCGGATGAGCGAGCAGTACTTC; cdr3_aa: CAIAQGARMSEQYF
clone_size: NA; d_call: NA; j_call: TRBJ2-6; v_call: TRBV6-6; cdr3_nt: TGTGCCAGCAGTTACCGGAGTTCTGGGGCCAACGTCCTGACTTTC; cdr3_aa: CASSYRSSGANVLTF
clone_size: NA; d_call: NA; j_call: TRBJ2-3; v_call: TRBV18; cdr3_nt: TGTGCCAGCTCACGTGAGGGGGTCGATACGCAGTATTTT; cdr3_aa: CASSREGVDTQYF
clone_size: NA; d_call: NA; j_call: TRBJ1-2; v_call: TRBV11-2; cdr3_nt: TGTGCCAGCAGCTTACGGGATGGCTACACCTTC; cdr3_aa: CASSLRDGYTF
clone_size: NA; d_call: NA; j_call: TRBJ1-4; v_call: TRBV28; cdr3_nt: TGTGCCAGCACCGAGAATGAAAAACTGTTTTTT; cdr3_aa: CASTENEKLFF
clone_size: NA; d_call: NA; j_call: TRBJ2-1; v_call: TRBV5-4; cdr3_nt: TGTGCCAGCAGCAAGGGACATGGGAATGAGCAGTTCTTC; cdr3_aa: CASSKGHGNEQFF
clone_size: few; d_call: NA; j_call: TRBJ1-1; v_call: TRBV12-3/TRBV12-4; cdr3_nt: TGTGCCAGCAGTCCCGGTGGAGGCACTGAAGCTTTCTTT; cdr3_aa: CASSPGGGTEAFF
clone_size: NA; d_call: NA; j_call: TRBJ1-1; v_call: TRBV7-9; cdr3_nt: TGTGCCAGCAGCCCTTTTTGGGAGAACCCCGCCAACACTGAAGCTTTCTTT; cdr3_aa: CASSPFWENPANTEAFF
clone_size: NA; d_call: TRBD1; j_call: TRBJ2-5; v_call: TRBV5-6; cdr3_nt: TGTGCCAGCAGCTTGGGGCTTCGCGAGGGGGCAGAGACCCAGTACTTC; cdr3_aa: CASSLGLREGAETQYF
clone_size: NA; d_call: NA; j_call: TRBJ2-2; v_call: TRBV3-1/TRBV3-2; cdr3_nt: TGTGCCAGCAGCCCGCTATGGGGGCCCGGGGAGCTGTTTTTT; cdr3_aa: CASSPLWGPGELFF
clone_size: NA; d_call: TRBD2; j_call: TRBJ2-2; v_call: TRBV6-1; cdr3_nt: TGTGCCAGCAGTGAAGTCCCTACTAGCGGGGCCGACACCGGGGAGCTGTTTTTT; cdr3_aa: CASSEVPTSGADTGELFF
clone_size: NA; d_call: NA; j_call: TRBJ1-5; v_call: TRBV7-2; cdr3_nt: TGTGCCAGCAGCTTAAAGGAGCCCGGAATCAATCAGCCCCAGCATTTT; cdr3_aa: CASSLKEPGINQPQHF
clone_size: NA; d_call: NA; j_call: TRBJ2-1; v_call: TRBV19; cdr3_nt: TGTGCCAGTAAAGCGTCTCTCTACAATGAGCAGTTCTTC; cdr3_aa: CASKASLYNEQFF
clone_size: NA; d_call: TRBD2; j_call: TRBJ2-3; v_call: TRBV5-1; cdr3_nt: TGCGCCAGCAGCCTCGGGCTAGCGGGGGTGGATACGCAGTATTTT; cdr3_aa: CASSLGLAGVDTQYF
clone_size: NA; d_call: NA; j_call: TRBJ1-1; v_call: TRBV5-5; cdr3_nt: TGTGCCAGCAGCCCTCTGGACACTGAAGCTTTCTTT; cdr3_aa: CASSPLDTEAFF
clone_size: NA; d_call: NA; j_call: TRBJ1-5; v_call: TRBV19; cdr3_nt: TGTGCCAGTAGTTGGACGGACAATCAGCCCCAGCATTTT; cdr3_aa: CASSWTDNQPQHF
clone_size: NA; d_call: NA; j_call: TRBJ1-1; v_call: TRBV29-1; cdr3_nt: TGCAGCGTTGCACGCATGGGAGGTGCGGACACTGAAGCTTTCTTT; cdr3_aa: CSVARMGGADTEAFF
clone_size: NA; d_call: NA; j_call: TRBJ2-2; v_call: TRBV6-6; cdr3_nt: TGTGCCAGCAGTTGGGGAGACACCGGGGAGCTGTTTTTT; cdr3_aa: CASSWGDTGELFF
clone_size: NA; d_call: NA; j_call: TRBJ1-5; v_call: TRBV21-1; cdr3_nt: TGTGCCAGCAGCAACCCTCCGGTAGGGCAGCCCCAGCATTTT; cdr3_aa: CASSNPPVGQPQHF
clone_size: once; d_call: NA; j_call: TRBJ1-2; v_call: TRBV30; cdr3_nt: TGTGCCTGGAGGCTGGCCGGTACTAACTATGGCTACACCTTC; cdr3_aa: CAWRLAGTNYGYTF
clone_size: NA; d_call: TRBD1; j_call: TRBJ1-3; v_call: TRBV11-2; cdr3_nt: TGTGCCAGCAGCGGGACAGGTGGCTCGCACACCATATATTTT; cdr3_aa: CASSGTGGSHTIYF
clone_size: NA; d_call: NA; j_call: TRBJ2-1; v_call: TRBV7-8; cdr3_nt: TGTGCCAGCAGCTTAGGTCGTGGGGGCGACTACAATGAGCAGTTCTTC; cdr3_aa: CASSLGRGGDYNEQFF
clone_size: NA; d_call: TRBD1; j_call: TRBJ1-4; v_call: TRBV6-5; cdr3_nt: TGTGCCAGCACCGCCACCGGGACAGGACTTGAAAAACTGTTTTTT; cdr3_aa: CASTATGTGLEKLFF
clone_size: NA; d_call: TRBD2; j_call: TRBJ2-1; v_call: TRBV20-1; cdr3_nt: TGCAGTGCTAGTATAGCGGGGGCCCACTACAATGAGCAGTTCTTC; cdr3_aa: CSASIAGAHYNEQFF
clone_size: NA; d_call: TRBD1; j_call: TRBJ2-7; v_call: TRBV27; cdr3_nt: TGTGCCAGCAGCGGGACAGGGGGCTGGAGAAATTACGAGCAGTACTTC; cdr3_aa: CASSGTGGWRNYEQYF
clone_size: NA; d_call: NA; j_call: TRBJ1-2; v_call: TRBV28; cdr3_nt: TGTGCCAGCAGTCAAGCCGGGACACCATCTCGCTCTGACTATGGCTACACCTTC; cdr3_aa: CASSQAGTPSRSDYGYTF
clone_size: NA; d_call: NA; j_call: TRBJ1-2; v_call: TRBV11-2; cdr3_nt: TGTGCCAGCAGCTTAGGTCCGGGGTTCGGGGGTTCGCGCTATGGCTACACCTTC; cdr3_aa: CASSLGPGFGGSRYGYTF
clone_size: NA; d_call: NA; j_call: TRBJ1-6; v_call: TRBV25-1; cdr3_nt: TGTGCCAGCGAGGGGGACTCACCCCTCCACTTT; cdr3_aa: CASEGDSPLHF
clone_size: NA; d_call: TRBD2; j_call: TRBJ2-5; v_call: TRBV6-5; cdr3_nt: TGTGCCAGCAGTTACCCGGGGGGAGGGGAGACCCAGTACTTC; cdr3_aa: CASSYPGGGETQYF
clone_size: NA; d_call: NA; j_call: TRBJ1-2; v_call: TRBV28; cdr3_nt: TGTGCCAGCACCCGCCCTTGGGGAGCCTATGGCTACACCTTC; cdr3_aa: CASTRPWGAYGYTF
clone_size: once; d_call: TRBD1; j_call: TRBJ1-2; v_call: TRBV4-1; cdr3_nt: TGCGCCAGCAGCCAAGAAGGGACAGGGGTCGGGGGCTACACCTTC; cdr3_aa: CASSQEGTGVGGYTF
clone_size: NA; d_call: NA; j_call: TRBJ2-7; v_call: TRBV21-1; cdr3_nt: TGTGCCAGCCTTGGCCCAATTAGCGGGGGGGACGGCTACGAGCAGTACTTC; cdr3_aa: CASLGPISGGDGYEQYF
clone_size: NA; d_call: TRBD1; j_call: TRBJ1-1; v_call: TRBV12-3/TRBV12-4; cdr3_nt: TGTGCCAGCAGTCGGGACAGGGTGACTGAAGCTTTCTTT; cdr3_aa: CASSRDRVTEAFF
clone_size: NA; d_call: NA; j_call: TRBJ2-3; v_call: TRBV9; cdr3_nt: TGTGCCAGCAGCGGTGGGGACCTAAGCACAGATACGCAGTATTTT; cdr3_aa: CASSGGDLSTDTQYF
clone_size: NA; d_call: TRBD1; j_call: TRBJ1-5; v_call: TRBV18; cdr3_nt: TGTGCCAAAAGACAGGGCGGCAATCAGCCCCAGCATTTT; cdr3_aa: CAKRQGGNQPQHF
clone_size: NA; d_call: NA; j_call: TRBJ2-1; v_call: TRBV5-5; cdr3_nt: TGTGCCAGCAGCTTTATGGGCCAGGAGCAGTTCTTC; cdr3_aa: CASSFMGQEQFF
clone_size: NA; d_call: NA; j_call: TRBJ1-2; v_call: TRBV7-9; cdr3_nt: TGTGCCAGCAGCCATACCTTCGGTTGGGGCTACACCTTC; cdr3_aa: CASSHTFGWGYTF
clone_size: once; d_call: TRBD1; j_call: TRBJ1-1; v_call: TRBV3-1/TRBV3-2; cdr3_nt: TGTGCCAGCAGCCAAAGACAGGGTCTGGGCACTGAAGCTTTCTTT; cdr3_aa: CASSQRQGLGTEAFF
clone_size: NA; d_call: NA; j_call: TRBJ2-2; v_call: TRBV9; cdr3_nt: TGTGCCAGCAGCTCCATGGGGCAGGGGGGCACCGGGGAGCTGTTTTTT; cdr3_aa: CASSSMGQGGTGELFF
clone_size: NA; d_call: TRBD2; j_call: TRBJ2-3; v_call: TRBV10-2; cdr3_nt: TGCGCCAGCAGCTCGACGGGGGGGTTCACGGAGACGCAGTATTTT; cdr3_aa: CASSSTGGFTETQYF
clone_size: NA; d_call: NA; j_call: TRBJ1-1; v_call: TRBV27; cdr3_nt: TGTGCCAGCCGTTCGAGGGGGGCAATGAACACTGAAGCTTTCTTT; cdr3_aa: CASRSRGAMNTEAFF
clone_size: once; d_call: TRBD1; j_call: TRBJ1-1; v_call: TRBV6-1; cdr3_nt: TGTGCCAGCAGTGAAGCTCAGGACAGGGCTGAAGCTTTCTTT; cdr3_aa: CASSEAQDRAEAFF
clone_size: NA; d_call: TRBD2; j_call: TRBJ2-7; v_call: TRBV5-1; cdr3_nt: TGCGCCAGCAGCTCCGAAGCGGGACTGGTCTACGAGCAGTACTTC; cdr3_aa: CASSSEAGLVYEQYF
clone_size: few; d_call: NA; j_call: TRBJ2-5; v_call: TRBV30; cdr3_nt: TGTGCCTGGAGTGCCCGCGATGGGCTCACGGCCCAGTACTTC; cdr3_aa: CAWSARDGLTAQYF
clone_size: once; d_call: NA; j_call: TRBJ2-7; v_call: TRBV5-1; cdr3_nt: TGCGCCAGCAGCTTAGAAGGCTCCTACGAGCAGTACTTC; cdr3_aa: CASSLEGSYEQYF
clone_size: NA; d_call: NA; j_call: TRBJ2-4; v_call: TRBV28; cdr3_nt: TGTGCCAGCAATTCCGGGACCCCAGCCAAAAACATTCAGTACTTC; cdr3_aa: CASNSGTPAKNIQYF
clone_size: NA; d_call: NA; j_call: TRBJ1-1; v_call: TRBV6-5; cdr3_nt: TGTGCCAGCAGTTACGGTGATTTGAACACTGAAGCTTTCTTT; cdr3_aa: CASSYGDLNTEAFF
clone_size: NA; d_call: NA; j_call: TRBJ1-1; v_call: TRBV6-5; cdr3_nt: TGTGCCAGCACTCACAGGGCTACCATGAACACTGAAGCTTTCTTT; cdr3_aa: CASTHRATMNTEAFF
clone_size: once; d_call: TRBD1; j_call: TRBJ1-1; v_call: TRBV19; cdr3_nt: TGTGCCAGTAGTTCCGGAGTGGGGACAGGGCCCACTGAAGCTTTCTTT; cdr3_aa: CASSSGVGTGPTEAFF
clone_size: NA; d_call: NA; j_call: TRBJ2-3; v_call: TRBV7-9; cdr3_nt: TGTGCCAGCAGCTTAAGAGCAGATACGCAGTATTTT; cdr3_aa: CASSLRADTQYF
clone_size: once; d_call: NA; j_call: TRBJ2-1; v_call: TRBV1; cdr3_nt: TGCACCAGCAGCCAAGATCGCAGAAGGGGACAGGGGGGATACAATGAGCAGTTCTTC; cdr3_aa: CTSSQDRRRGQGGYNEQFF
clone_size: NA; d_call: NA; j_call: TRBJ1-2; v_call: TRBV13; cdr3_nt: TGTGCCAGCAGCTTAGGAACCGACAGAAACTATGGCTACACCTTC; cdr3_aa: CASSLGTDRNYGYTF
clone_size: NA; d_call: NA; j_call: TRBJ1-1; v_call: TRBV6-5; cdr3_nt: TGTGCCAGCAGTTACAGGGGAATGAACACTGAAGCTTTCTTT; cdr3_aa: CASSYRGMNTEAFF
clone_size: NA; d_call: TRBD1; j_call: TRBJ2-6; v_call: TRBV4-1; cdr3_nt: TGCGCCAGCAGCTCGACAGGGAAGTCTGGGGCCAACGTCCTGACTTTC; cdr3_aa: CASSSTGKSGANVLTF
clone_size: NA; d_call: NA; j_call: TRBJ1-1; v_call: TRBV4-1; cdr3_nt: TGCGCCAGCAGCCAAGGGGCACGGGGGGACACTGAAGCTTTCTTT; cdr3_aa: CASSQGARGDTEAFF
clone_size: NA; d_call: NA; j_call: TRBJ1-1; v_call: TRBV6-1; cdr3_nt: TGTGCCAGCAGTGACCGGCAGGGACTTGAAGCTTTCTTT; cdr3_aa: CASSDRQGLEAFF
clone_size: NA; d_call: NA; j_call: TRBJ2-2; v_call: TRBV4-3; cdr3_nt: TGCGCCAGCAGCCCTCGCCTACTTTCGAACACCGGGGAGCTGTTTTTT; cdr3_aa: CASSPRLLSNTGELFF